This T cell receptor beta chain emerged from a study of cytomegalovirus exposure and HLA in healthy donors. Primers: 60 Vbeta forward and 13 Jbeta reverse. TCRdb keeps only in-frame clones here, not all; method: immunoSEQ multiplex PCR. In the table there are about 180,000 clones, around 74% of which are singletons. Turning to this clone: No antigen is known for it.

Trimming took off 3 bases at V and 7 bases at J, with 10 bases between the two ends. The CDR3 is 14 amino acids. Germline V gives CDR1 SEHNR, CDR2 FQNEAQ (reference sequence). Findings and limits, study-wide: The listing of 150 to 200 TCR beta chains classed them as cytomegalovirus-associated. The number of N-insertions in an Asian-associated ancestry cluster was reportedly below the 666-donor mean in a later analysis.

The chain uses TRBV7-9 and TRBJ1-6; no reliable D call. This sequence was found in a male donor in good health and CMV-seronegative. Sequencing input: PBMCs. Here the CDR3 reads CASSFEALNSPLHF. Written as DNA, the CDR3 is TGTGCCAGCAGCTTCGAGGCTCTGAATTCACCCCTCCACTTT.